This T cell receptor (beta chain) was obtained from a study of PD-L1 blockade in urothelial cancer. Study context: Analysis of the blood was performed 3 weeks (second dose) and 6 weeks after treatment start.

CDR3 length equals 15 residues. Germline assignment: CDR1 SGHTA and CDR2 FQGNSA. The V end was cut by 5 bases, the J end by 2 bases, with 14 bases between. What went into each PCR as a spike was synthetic TCR analog templates. TCRdb keeps only in-frame clones here, not all; method: immunoSEQ multiplex PCR. The profile shows under 150,000 clones, roughly 89% of them singletons. General observations from the study: Durable benefit accompanied greater 3-week expansion of tumor-associated blood clones.

With regard to this clone: No antigen is known for it.

Time point specified: peripheral blood 6 weeks after treatment start. This receptor was obtained from a man aged 60 to 75 with urothelial cancer. The sequencing used PBMCs, collected around atezolizumab (anti-PD-L1) treatment. The chain links TRBV7-2 to TRBJ2-3, with D perhaps TRBD2 (6 bases). The CDR3 nucleotides read TGTGCCAGCAGCGACAGAGGACTACTCACAGATACGCAGTATTTT. It is translated as CASSDRGLLTDTQYF.